These 9 T cell receptor beta chains originate from one sample sequenced in a study of T-cell reconstitution after alpha-beta-depleted transplantation in children. During its preparation, the TCRbeta library received unique molecular identifiers. One entry per CDR3 protein, called by TCRdb with MiXCR from the PCR reads. Of 250,000 to 300,000 distinct CDR3 sequences listed, about a tenth were seen once; the top ten hold around 9.1%. The sequencing here drew on PBMCs from the stem cell graft donor, taken from the stem cell graft. The receptors derive from a human donor who donated a stem cell graft to a child with SCID.

This clonotype was observed a handful of times. The chain combines TRBV7-3 with TRBJ2-7; 8 bases match TRBD1. The CDR3 is 15 amino acids. With V trimmed by 5 bases and J by 6 bases, 12 bases remained unmatched. CDR1 and CDR2 from the germline V gene are SGHTA and FQGTGA. CDR3 DNA: TGTGCCAGCAGCCCAGGACAGGGCCGTTTGTCCGAGCAGTACTTC. Its protein is CASSPGQGRLSEQYF.

This clonotype was picked up a small number of times. The chain uses TRBV12-3 or TRBV12-4 and TRBJ2-7, with 7 bases lining up with TRBD2. This CDR3 contains 16 residues. Trimming took 2 bases from V and 0 from J; bases not matched to a gene: 7. CDR3 in amino acids: CASSLIGGFTSYEQYF. DNA for the CDR3: TGTGCCAGCAGTTTAATCGGGGGGTTTACCTCCTACGAGCAGTACTTC.

This clonotype was observed at least ten times. The V and J genes are TRBV20-1 and TRBJ1-6; TRBD1 matches 7 bases. The CDR3 spans 16 residues. J was trimmed by 7 bases and V by 5 bases; bases with no gene match: 14. The V gene's germline CDR1 is DFQATT and CDR2 SNEGSKA (reference sequence). The CDR3 reads CSAGRQGGGANSPLHF. The CDR3, as DNA: TGCAGTGCTGGAAGACAGGGTGGGGGGGCAAATTCACCCCTCCACTTT.

This chain joins TRBV12-3 or TRBV12-4 and TRBJ1-6; 7 bases are shared with TRBD1. CDR3 length: 15 residues. The junction had 7 bases not matched to a gene; V was cut back by 4 bases and J by 7 bases. CDR3 region: CASSSLGDRNSPLHF. CDR3 in DNA: TGTGCCAGCAGTTCCCTTGGGGACAGAAATTCACCCCTCCACTTT.

This clonotype appeared many times. The CDR3 DNA follows: TGTGCCACCAGTGATCCCCGGACAGGGCCGAACACCGGGGAGCTGTTTTTT. It encodes CATSDPRTGPNTGELFF. V gene TRBV24-1 combines with J gene TRBJ2-2; 8 nucleotides align to TRBD1. Germline V gene sequence: CDR1 KGHDR, CDR2 SFDVKD. With 3 bases clipped from V and 0 bases from J, the junction kept 5 bases outside the gene matches. This CDR3 region has 17 residues.

This clonotype was counted ten times or more. The chain couples TRBV19 to TRBJ2-2; 9 bases map to TRBD1. Germline-derived CDR1 and CDR2 are LNHDA and SQIVND (reference sequence). The trim removed 1 base at V and 4 bases at J, leaving 4 bases unmatched. This CDR3 has 16 amino acids. CDR3 nucleotides: TGTGCCAGTAGTATAGTCCCGGGACAGGGCACCGGGGAGCTGTTTTTT. Translation: CASSIVPGQGTGELFF.

This clonotype was observed a handful of times. The V gene is TRBV14, the J gene TRBJ1-2, with D hard to call. Germline V gene lookup returns CDR1 SGHDN and CDR2 FVKESK. This CDR3 comprises 15 residues. The V and J ends lost 0 bases and 6 bases respectively, with 14 bases between them. CDR3 loop: CASSQDQSGLHGYTF. In DNA, the CDR3 is TGTGCCAGCAGCCAAGATCAGAGTGGGCTCCATGGCTACACCTTC.

This clonotype has only a few counts. The chain links TRBV5-1 to TRBJ2-2; a possible D gene is TRBD2 (5 bases). Germline values: CDR1 SGHRS, CDR2 YFSETQ. The CDR3 is 15 residues long. V lost 3 bases, J lost 8 bases, and 17 bases lay in between. The CDR3 loop is CASSYSRGLTGELFF. CDR3 nucleotide sequence: TGCGCCAGCAGCTACTCCCGGGGATTGACGGGGGAGCTGTTTTTT.

This clonotype was detected only a few times. The chain couples TRBV15 to TRBJ1-4, with 10 bases fitting TRBD1. The J segment lost 7 bases and the V segment lost 0 bases, leaving 2 bases of the junction unmatched. The CDR3 is 15 amino acids. Per the germline V gene, CDR1 is LNHNV and CDR2 is YYDKDF (reference sequence). As DNA, the CDR3 is TGTGCCACCAGCAGAGAAGGGACAGGGGTTGAAAAACTGTTTTTT. This sequence encodes CATSREGTGVEKLFF. Full variable domain (missing parts from reference TRBV15 and TRBJ1-4): DAMVIQNPRYQVTQFGKPVTLSCSQTLNHNVMYWYQQKSSQAPKLLFHYYDKDFNNEADTPDNFQSRRPNTSFCFLDIRSPGLGDTAMYLCATSREGTGVEKLFFGSGTQLSVL.